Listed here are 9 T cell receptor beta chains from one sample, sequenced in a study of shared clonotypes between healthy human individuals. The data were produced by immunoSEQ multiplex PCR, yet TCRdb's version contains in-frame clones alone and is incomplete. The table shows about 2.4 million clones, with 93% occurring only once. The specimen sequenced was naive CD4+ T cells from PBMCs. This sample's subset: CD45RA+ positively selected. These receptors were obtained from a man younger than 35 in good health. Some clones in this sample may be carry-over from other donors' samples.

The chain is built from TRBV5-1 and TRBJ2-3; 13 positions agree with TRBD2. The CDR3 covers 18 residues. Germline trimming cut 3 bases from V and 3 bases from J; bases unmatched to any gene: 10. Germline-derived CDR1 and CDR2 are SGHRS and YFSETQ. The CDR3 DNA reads TGCGCCAGCAGCTGGGGACTAGCGGGATATTGGGTGACAGATACGCAGTATTTT. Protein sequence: CASSWGLAGYWVTDTQYF.

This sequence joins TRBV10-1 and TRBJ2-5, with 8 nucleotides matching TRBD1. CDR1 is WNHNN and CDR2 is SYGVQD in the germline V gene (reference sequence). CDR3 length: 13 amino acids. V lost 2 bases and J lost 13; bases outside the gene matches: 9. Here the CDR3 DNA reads TGCGCCAGCAGTGAGGTGGGCAGGGGGCCGACGTACTTC. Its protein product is CASSEVGRGPTYF.

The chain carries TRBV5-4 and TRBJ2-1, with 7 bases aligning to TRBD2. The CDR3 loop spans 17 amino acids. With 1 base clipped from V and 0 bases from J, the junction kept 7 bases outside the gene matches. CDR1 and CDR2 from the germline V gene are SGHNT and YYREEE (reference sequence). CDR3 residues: CASSLPRGGSSYNEQFF. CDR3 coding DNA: TGTGCCAGCAGCTTGCCTCGCGGGGGAAGCTCCTACAATGAGCAGTTCTTC.

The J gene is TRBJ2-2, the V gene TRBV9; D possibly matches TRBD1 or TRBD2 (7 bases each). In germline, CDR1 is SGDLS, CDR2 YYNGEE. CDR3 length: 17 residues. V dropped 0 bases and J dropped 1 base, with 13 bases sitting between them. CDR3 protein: CASSVAGGVKNTGELFF. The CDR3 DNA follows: TGTGCCAGCAGCGTAGCAGGGGGGGTCAAGAACACCGGGGAGCTGTTTTTT.

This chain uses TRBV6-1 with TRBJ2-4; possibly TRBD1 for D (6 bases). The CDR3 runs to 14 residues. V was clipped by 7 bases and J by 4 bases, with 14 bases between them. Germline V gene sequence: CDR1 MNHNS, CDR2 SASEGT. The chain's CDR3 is CASTQDRVKNIQYF. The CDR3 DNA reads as TGTGCCAGCACCCAGGACAGAGTGAAAAACATTCAGTACTTC.

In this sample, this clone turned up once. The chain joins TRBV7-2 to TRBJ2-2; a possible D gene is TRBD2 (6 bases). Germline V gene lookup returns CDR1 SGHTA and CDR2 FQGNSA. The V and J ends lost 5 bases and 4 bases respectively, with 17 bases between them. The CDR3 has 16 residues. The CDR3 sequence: CASSPKVPGVTGELFF. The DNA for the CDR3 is TGTGCCAGCAGCCCTAAAGTTCCGGGGGTCACCGGGGAGCTGTTTTTT. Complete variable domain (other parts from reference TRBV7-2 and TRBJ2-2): GAGVSQSPSNKVTEKGKDVELRCDPISGHTALYWYRQSLGQGLEFLIYFQGNSAPDKSGLPSDRFSAERTGGSVSTLTIQRTQQEDSAVYLCASSPKVPGVTGELFFGEGSRLTVL.

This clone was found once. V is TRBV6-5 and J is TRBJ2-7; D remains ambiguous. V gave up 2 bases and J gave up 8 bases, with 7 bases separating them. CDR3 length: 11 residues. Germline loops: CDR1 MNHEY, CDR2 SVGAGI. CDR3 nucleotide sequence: TGTGCCAGCAGTTACGGGCAGAAGCAGTACTTC. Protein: CASSYGQKQYF.

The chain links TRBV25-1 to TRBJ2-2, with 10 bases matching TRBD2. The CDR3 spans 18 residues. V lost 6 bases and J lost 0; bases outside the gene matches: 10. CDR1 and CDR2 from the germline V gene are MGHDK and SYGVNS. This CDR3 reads CASSDLLSGRANTGELFF. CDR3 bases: TGTGCCAGCAGCGATTTATTGAGCGGGAGGGCGAACACCGGGGAGCTGTTTTTT.

The chain's CDR3 is CASILGTGRIYEQYF. In nucleotides, the CDR3 is TGTGCCAGCATTTTAGGGACCGGACGGATCTACGAGCAGTACTTC. This sequence joins TRBV2 and TRBJ2-7; D assignment may be TRBD1 or TRBD2 (5 bases each). Trimming cost V 7 bases and J 3 bases, with 19 bases left between them. The length of the CDR3 is 15 residues. The V gene's germline CDR1 is SNHLY and CDR2 FYNNEI.